This section outlines one T cell receptor (beta chain) sequence together with its context. This sample's time point: pretreatment peripheral blood. Each patient contributed between 1 and 8 total time points of blood mononuclear cells, pretreatment and during treatment. These data originate in a study of PD-L1 blockade in urothelial cancer. Turning to the study itself: About 90% of the roughly 29 patients were men who had bladder-origin urothelial cancer. Blood analysis took place 3 weeks (second dose) and 6 weeks after treatment start.

CDR1 is MNHEY and CDR2 is SVGAGI in the germline V gene. V gave up 8 bases and J gave up 3 bases, with 16 bases separating them. There are 14 residues in the CDR3. Each PCR had synthetic TCR analog templates added to it as a spike-in. The table came from immunoSEQ multiplex PCR; TCRdb's copy has only in-frame clones and leaves some out. The data hold under 50,000 clones, with around 83% observed a single time. This clonotype was obtained from a man between 45 and 60 years old with urothelial cancer. The V and J genes are TRBV6-5 and TRBJ1-2; D possibly corresponds to TRBD1 (6 bases). The sequencing here drew on PBMCs, taken around atezolizumab (anti-PD-L1) treatment. As DNA, the CDR3 is TGTGCCAGCTATTCACAGGGAAGAGACTATGGCTACACCTTC. Amino acid sequence: CASYSQGRDYGYTF.